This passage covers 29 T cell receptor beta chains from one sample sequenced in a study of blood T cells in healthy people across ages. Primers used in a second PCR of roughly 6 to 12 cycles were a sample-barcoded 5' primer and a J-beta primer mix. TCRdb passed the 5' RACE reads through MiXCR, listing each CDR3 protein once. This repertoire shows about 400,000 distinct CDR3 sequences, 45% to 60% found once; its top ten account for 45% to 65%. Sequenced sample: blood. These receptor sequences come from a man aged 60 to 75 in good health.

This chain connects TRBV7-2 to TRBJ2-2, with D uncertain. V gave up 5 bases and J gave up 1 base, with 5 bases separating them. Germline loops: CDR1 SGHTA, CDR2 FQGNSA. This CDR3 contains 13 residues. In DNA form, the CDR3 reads TGTGCCAGCAGCCGACAGAACACCGGGGAGCTGTTTTTT. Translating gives CASSRQNTGELFF.

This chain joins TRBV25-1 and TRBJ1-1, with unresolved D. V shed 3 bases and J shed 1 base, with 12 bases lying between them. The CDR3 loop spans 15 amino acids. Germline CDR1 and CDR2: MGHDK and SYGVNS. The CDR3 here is CASSEGSRGNTEAFF. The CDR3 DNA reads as TGTGCCAGCAGTGAGGGAAGCCGGGGGAACACTGAAGCTTTCTTT.

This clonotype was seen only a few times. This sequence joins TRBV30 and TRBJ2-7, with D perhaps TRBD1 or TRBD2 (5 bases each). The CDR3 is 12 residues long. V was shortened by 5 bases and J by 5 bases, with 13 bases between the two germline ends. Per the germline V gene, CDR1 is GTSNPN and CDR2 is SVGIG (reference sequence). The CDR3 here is CAWGDGRDEQYF. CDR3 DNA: TGTGCCTGGGGGGACGGACGCGACGAGCAGTACTTC.

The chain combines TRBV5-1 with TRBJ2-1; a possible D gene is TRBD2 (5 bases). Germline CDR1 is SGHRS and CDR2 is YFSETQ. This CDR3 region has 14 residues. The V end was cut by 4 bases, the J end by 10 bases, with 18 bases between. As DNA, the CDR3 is TGCGCCAGCAGCGGCTCCGGTGTGGGCGGGGAGCAGTTCTTC. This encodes CASSGSGVGGEQFF.

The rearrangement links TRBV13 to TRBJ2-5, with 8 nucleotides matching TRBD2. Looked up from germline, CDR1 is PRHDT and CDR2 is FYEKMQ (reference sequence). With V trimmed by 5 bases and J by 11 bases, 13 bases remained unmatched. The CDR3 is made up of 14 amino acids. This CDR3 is CASSLRTSSNEQYF. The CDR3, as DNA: TGTGCCAGCAGCCTGAGGACTAGCAGCAATGAGCAGTACTTC.

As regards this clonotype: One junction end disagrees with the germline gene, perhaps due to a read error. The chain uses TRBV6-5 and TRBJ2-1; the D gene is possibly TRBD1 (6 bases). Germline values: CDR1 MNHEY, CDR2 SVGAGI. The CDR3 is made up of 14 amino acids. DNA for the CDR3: TGTGCCAGCAGTCACAGGGAATCCTATAATGAGCAGTTCTTC. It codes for CASSHRESYNEQFF.

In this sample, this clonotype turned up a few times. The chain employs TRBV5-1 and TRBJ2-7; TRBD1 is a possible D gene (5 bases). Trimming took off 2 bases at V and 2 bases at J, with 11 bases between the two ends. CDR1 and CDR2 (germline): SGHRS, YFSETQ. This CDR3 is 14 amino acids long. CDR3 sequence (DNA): TGCGCCAGCAGCTTTGACAGCGAGACCTACGAGCAGTACTTC. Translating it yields CASSFDSETYEQYF. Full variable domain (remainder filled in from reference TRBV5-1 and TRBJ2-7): KAGVTQTPRYLIKTRGQQVTLSCSPISGHRSVSWYQQTPGQGLQFLFEYFSETQRNKGNFPGRFSGRQFSNSRSEMNVSTLELGDSALYLCASSFDSETYEQYFGPGTRLTVT.

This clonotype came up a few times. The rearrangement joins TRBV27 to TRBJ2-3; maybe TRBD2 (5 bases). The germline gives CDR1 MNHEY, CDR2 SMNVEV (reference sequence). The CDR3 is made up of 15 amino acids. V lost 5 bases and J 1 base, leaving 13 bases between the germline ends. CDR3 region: CASSRPGSRTDTQYF. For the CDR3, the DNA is TGTGCCAGCAGTAGGCCGGGATCCCGCACAGATACGCAGTATTTT.

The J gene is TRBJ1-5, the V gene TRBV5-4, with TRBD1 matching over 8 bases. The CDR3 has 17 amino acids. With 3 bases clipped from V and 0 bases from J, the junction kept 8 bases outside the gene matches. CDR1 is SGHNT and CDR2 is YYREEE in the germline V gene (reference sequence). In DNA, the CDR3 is TGTGCCAGCAGCTCAGGGGGCGGAGGGGATAGCAATCAGCCCCAGCATTTT. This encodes CASSSGGGGDSNQPQHF.

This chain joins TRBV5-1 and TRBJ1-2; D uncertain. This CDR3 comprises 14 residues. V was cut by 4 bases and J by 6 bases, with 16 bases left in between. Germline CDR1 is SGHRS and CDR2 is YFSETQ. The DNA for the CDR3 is TGCGCCAGCAGCGAGGAACCACACAGAGATGGCTACACCTTC. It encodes CASSEEPHRDGYTF.

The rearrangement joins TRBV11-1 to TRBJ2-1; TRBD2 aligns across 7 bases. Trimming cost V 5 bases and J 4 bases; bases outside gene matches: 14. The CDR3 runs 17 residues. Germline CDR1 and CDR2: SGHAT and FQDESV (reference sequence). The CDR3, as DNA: TGTGCCAGCAGCCCGCGACTAGCCGGAGTCACTTACAATGAGCAGTTCTTC. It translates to CASSPRLAGVTYNEQFF.

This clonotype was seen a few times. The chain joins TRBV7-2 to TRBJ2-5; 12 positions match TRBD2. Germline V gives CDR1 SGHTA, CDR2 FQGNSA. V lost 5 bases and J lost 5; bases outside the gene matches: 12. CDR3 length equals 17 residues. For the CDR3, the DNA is TGTGCCAGCAGCCCTCCAGGACTAGCGGGAAAGCTGGAGACCCAGTACTTC. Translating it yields CASSPPGLAGKLETQYF.

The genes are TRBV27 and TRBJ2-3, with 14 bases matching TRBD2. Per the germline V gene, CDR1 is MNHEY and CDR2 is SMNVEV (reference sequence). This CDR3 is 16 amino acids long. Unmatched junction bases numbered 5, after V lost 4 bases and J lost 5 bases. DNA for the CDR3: TGTGCCAGCAGTTCGCGACTAGCGGGGGGGTTAGATACGCAGTATTTT. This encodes CASSSRLAGGLDTQYF.

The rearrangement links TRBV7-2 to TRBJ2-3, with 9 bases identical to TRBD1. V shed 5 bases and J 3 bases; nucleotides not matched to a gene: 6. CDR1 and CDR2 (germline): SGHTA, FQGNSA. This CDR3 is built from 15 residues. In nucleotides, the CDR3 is TGTGCCAGCAGCCTAGGGACAGGGTTTACAGATACGCAGTATTTT. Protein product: CASSLGTGFTDTQYF.

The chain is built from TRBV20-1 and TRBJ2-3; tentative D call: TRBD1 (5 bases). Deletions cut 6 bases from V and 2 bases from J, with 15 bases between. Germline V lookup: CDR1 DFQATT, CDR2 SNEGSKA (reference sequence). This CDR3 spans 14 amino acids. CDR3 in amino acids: CSAQGPVNTDTQYF. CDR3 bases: TGCAGTGCGCAGGGCCCCGTTAACACAGATACGCAGTATTTT.

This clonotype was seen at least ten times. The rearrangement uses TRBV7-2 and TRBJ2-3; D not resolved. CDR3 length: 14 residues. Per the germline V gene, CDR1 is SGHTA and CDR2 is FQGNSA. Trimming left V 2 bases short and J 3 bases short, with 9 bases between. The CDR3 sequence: CASSLSIRTDTQYF. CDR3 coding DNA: TGTGCCAGCAGCTTATCTATACGGACAGATACGCAGTATTTT.

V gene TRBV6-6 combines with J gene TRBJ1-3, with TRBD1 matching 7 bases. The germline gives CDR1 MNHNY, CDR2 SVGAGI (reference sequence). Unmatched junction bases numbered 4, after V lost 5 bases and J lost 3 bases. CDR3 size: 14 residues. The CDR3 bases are TGTGCCAGCAGTGAGACAGGGAGTGGAAACACCATATATTTT. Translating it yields CASSETGSGNTIYF.

The CDR3 spells CATSRDEGASIQYF. DNA for the CDR3: TGTGCCACCAGCAGAGACGAGGGGGCGAGCATTCAGTACTTC. This rearrangement joins TRBV15 to TRBJ2-4; 7 positions agree with TRBD1. The CDR3 length is 14 residues. Germline CDR1 LNHNV, CDR2 YYDKDF (reference sequence). V gave up 0 bases and J gave up 9 bases; unmatched junction bases: 5.

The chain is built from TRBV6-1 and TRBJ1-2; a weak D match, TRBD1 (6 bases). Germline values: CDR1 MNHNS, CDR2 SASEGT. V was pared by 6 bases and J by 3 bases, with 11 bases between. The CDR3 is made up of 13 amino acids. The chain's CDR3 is CASRVGQYYGYTF. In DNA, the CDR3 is TGTGCCAGCAGGGTTGGACAGTACTATGGCTACACCTTC.

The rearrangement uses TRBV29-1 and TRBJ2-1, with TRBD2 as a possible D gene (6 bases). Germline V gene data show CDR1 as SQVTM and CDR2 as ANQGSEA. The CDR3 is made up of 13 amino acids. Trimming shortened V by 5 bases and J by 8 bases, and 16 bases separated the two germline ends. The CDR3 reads CSVPETSLHEQFF. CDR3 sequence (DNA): TGCAGCGTTCCCGAGACTAGTTTACATGAGCAGTTCTTC.

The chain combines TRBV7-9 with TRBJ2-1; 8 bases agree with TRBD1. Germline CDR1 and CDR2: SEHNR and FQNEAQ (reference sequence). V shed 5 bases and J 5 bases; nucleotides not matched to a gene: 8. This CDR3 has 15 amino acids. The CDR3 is CASSAGGTGHNEQFF. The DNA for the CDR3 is TGTGCCAGCAGCGCAGGGGGCACGGGACACAATGAGCAGTTCTTC.

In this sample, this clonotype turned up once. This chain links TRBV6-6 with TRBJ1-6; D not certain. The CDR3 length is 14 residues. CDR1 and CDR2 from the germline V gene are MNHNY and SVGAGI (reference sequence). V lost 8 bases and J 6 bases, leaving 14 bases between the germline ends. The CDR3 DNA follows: TGTGCCAGCCACTCGGGCGGACTTAATTCACCCCTCCACTTT. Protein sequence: CASHSGGLNSPLHF.

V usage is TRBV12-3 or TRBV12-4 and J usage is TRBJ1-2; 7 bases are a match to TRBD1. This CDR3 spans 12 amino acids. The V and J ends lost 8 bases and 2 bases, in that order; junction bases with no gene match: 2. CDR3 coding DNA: TGTGCCAGCGGACAGGCAAACTATGGCTACACCTTC. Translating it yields CASGQANYGYTF.

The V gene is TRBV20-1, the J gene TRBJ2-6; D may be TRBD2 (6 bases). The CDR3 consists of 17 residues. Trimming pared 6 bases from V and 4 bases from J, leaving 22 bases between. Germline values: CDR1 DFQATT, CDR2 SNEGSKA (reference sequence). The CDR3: CSATPGLARRGANVLTF. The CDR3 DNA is TGCAGTGCCACTCCGGGACTGGCCCGTCGAGGGGCCAACGTCCTGACTTTC.

The DNA for the CDR3 is TGTGCCAGCAGCACGGAGGACAGGGGGCCAGATACGCAGTATTTT. This sequence encodes CASSTEDRGPDTQYF. This chain joins TRBV5-5 and TRBJ2-3; 11 bases map to TRBD1. V lost 4 bases and J lost 4; bases outside the gene matches: 5. The germline V gene has CDR1 SGHKS and CDR2 YYEKEE (reference sequence). This CDR3 is built from 15 residues.

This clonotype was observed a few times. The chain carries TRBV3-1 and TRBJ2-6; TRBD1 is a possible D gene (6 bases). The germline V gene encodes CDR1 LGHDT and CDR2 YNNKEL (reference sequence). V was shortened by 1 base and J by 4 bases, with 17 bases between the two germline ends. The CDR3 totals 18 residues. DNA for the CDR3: TGTGCCAGCAGCCAAGTTGCGGTGAGGGGGACCGGGGCCAACGTCCTGACTTTC. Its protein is CASSQVAVRGTGANVLTF.

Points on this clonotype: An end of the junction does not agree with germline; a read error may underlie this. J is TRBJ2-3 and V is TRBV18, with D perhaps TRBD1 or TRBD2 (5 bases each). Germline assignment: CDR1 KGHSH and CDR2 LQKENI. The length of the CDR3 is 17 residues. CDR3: CASSPPRGELSTDAQYF. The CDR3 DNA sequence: TGTGCCAGCTCACCACCAAGAGGGGAGCTCAGCACAGATGCGCAGTATTTT.

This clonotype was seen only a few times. CDR3 loop: CATTGPPWDEQYF. For the CDR3, the DNA is TGTGCCACCACGGGCCCCCCCTGGGATGAGCAGTACTTC. This chain links TRBV28 with TRBJ2-7; no definite D call. The CDR3 is 13 residues long. The ends were cut back, 10 bases at V and 7 bases at J, with 20 bases in the middle. Germline V gene data show CDR1 as MDHEN and CDR2 as SYDVKM. Full variable domain (missing parts from reference TRBV28 and TRBJ2-7): DVKVTQSSRYLVKRTGEKVFLECVQDMDHENMFWYRQDPGLGLRLIYFSYDVKMKEKGDIPEGYSVSREKKERFSLILESASTNQTSMYLCATTGPPWDEQYFGPGTRLTVT.

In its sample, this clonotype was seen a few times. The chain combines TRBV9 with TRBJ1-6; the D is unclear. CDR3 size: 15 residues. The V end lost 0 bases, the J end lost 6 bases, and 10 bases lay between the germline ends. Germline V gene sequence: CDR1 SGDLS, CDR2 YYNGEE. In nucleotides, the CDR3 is TGTGCCAGCAGCGTAGCACAGCTCGGTAATTCACCCCTCCACTTT. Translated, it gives CASSVAQLGNSPLHF.